This TCR beta chain came from a study of T-cell memory formation after mild COVID-19. About the research overall: In these data, TCR clusters were largely donor specific. General study results and limits: Clones that shrank (day 15 to 85) were balanced CD4/CD8, whereas later expanders leaned CD4+.

This clonotype appeared a few times. Its antigen remains unknown. From 5'RACE with constant-segment primers came TCR alpha and TCR beta cDNA libraries that carried sample barcodes and UMIs. TCRdb called the 5' RACE reads again in MiXCR, with one record for every CDR3 protein. The sample lists some 450,000 distinct CDR3 sequences, about 19% occurring once. The CDR3 has 15 amino acids. V was shortened by 3 bases and J by 7 bases, with 21 bases between the two germline ends. Looked up from germline, CDR1 is SQVTM and CDR2 is ANQGSEA. Sequences were obtained from PBMCs or a T cell subset sorted from them (not recorded which). The receptor's source is an adult woman who had mild COVID-19 (a few samples of this study predate the infection). Cell type and time point are not known. The chain uses TRBV29-1 and TRBJ1-2; weak D call: TRBD1 (5 bases). Here the CDR3 DNA reads TGCAGCGTTGAGTCCCCCGACAGACGCGCTGTTGGCTACACCTTC. This sequence encodes CSVESPDRRAVGYTF.